The 24 T cell receptor beta chains presented below share a single source sample, sequenced in a study of graft-versus-host responses after intestinal transplantation. Clones were sequenced by immunoSEQ multiplex PCR, and TCRdb holds only the in-frame ones, with some missing. The sample records around 100,000 clones, roughly 90% being singletons. For these receptors, no antigen is known. Sequenced material: unstimulated CD4+ T cells sorted from spleen or lymph node cells, taken before transplant. The receptors here all came from a human donor who was the organ donor for an intestinal transplant.

V usage is TRBV5-1 and J usage is TRBJ2-1; 11 bases map to TRBD2. The trim removed 4 bases at V and 9 bases at J, leaving 6 bases unmatched. The germline CDR1 and CDR2 sequences are SGHRS and YFSETQ. The CDR3 is 14 residues long. The CDR3 DNA reads as TGCGCCAGCAGCCCGACTAGCGGGGAGGTTGAGCAGTTCTTC. Translating gives CASSPTSGEVEQFF.

The rearrangement uses TRBV5-8 and TRBJ1-1, with D hard to call. The V end lost 7 bases, the J end lost 5 bases, and 24 bases lay between the germline ends. The CDR3 is 16 amino acids. Germline loops: CDR1 SGHTS, CDR2 YDEGEE. In nucleotides, the CDR3 is TGTGCCAGCTGCGACTTACTGCAAAACCTAGGTACTGAAGCTTTCTTT. Amino acids: CASCDLLQNLGTEAFF.

This clone was counted a single time. V is TRBV9 and J is TRBJ2-3; 7 bases agree with TRBD1. CDR1 and CDR2 (germline): SGDLS, YYNGEE. Trimming removed 4 bases from V and 5 bases from J; junction bases left unmatched: 10. This CDR3 spans 15 amino acids. Here the CDR3 reads CASSPRTGFGDTQYF. CDR3 coding DNA: TGTGCCAGCAGCCCACGGACAGGATTCGGAGATACGCAGTATTTT.

The J gene is TRBJ1-2, the V gene TRBV7-2; D gene unclear. The V end lost 1 base, the J end lost 1 base, and 7 bases lay between the germline ends. CDR3 length: 14 amino acids. Germline CDR1 reads SGHTA; CDR2 reads FQGNSA. CDR3 in amino acids: CASSLGWFNYGYTF. For the CDR3, the DNA is TGTGCCAGCAGCTTAGGGTGGTTTAACTATGGCTACACCTTC.

The chain couples TRBV5-1 to TRBJ2-4; D unclear. Trimming shortened V by 2 bases and J by 0 bases, and 6 bases separated the two germline ends. The CDR3 has 14 residues. CDR1 and CDR2 from the germline V gene are SGHRS and YFSETQ. CDR3 DNA sequence: TGCGCCAGCAGCTTTAGCATAGCCAAAAACATTCAGTACTTC. This sequence encodes CASSFSIAKNIQYF.

This chain uses TRBV6-1 with TRBJ2-3; TRBD2 agrees at 9 bases. The ends lost 8 bases at V and 4 bases at J; junction bases unmatched: 10. The CDR3 length is 15 residues. Looked up from germline, CDR1 is MNHNS and CDR2 is SASEGT. The CDR3 spells CASHPGGGASDTQYF. The CDR3 DNA is TGTGCCAGCCACCCGGGCGGGGGGGCCTCAGATACGCAGTATTTT.

This sequence joins TRBV10-3 and TRBJ2-7; unclear D gene. Germline V gives CDR1 ENHRY, CDR2 SYGVKD. V gave up 5 bases and J gave up 5 bases, with 7 bases separating them. This CDR3 comprises 11 residues. CDR3 sequence reads: CAISRADEQYF. The CDR3 DNA reads TGTGCCATCAGTAGGGCGGACGAGCAGTACTTC.

The chain has TRBV27 and TRBJ2-2, with D possibly TRBD1 on 6 matching bases. V lost 8 bases, J lost 7 bases, and 11 bases lay in between. CDR1 MNHEY and CDR2 SMNVEV come from the germline V gene (reference sequence). The CDR3 covers 12 residues. CDR3 DNA: TGTGCCAGCGGTCCCAGGGGCGGGGAGCTGTTTTTT. It translates to CASGPRGGELFF.

The rearrangement links TRBV18 to TRBJ2-7; 8 nucleotides line up with TRBD1. Unmatched junction bases numbered 9, after V lost 5 bases and J lost 3 bases. The CDR3 is 15 amino acids. Germline V CDR1 and CDR2: KGHSH, LQKENI. The CDR3 loop is CASSTRTGFGYEQYF. As DNA, the CDR3 is TGTGCCAGCTCAACTCGGACAGGGTTCGGCTACGAGCAGTACTTC.

This rearrangement joins TRBV5-1 to TRBJ2-2, with TRBD1 identical over 9 bases. The J segment lost 5 bases and the V segment lost 4 bases, leaving 9 bases of the junction unmatched. The germline CDR1 and CDR2 sequences are SGHRS and YFSETQ. The CDR3 extends over 16 amino acids. In nucleotides, the CDR3 is TGCGCCAGCAGCCCGGGTGGGACAGGGCGAACCGGGGAGCTGTTTTTT. Amino acid sequence: CASSPGGTGRTGELFF.

The V and J genes are TRBV5-1 and TRBJ2-1, with D unclear. This CDR3 comprises 17 residues. The V end lost 1 base, the J end lost 4 bases, and 18 bases lay between the germline ends. Germline CDR1 reads SGHRS; CDR2 reads YFSETQ. This chain's CDR3 is CASSLLLPTVEYNEQFF. As DNA, the CDR3 is TGCGCCAGCAGCTTGTTGCTACCGACGGTTGAATACAATGAGCAGTTCTTC.

A single count supports this clone. The chain is built from TRBV6-1 and TRBJ1-2; the D is unclear. V was trimmed by 5 bases and J by 8 bases, leaving 15 bases between them. The CDR3 is 13 residues long. Germline-derived CDR1 and CDR2 are MNHNS and SASEGT. The CDR3 DNA reads TGTGCCAGCAGTCGTCCTGTTACGGGCGGCTACACCTTC. Protein sequence: CASSRPVTGGYTF.

V usage is TRBV18 and J usage is TRBJ1-4, with a possible D match to TRBD1 (6 bases). V lost 2 bases to trimming and J lost 7 bases, with 8 bases between them. The CDR3 has 13 amino acids. The germline CDR1 and CDR2 sequences are KGHSH and LQKENI. The DNA for the CDR3 is TGTGCCAGCTCACCAATCAGGGGTGAAAAACTGTTTTTT. Translation: CASSPIRGEKLFF.

The chain joins TRBV7-2 to TRBJ2-5, with unresolved D. Germline values: CDR1 SGHTA, CDR2 FQGNSA. The CDR3 runs to 14 residues. Trimming pared 3 bases from V and 1 base from J, leaving 9 bases between. As DNA, the CDR3 is TGTGCCAGCAGCTTTGCCTCGGTCCAAGAGACCCAGTACTTC. Translation: CASSFASVQETQYF.

The chain combines TRBV6-1 with TRBJ1-1; D is undetermined. The length of the CDR3 is 12 residues. The germline V gene has CDR1 MNHNS and CDR2 SASEGT. V lost 4 bases and J lost 1, with 4 bases in between. DNA of the CDR3: TGTGCCAGCAGTGTCTGGAACACTGAAGCTTTCTTT. Translated, it gives CASSVWNTEAFF.

The rearrangement joins TRBV2 to TRBJ2-7; 11 nucleotides match TRBD2. The CDR3 consists of 16 residues. The V segment lost 6 bases and the J segment 2 bases; nucleotides outside the gene matches: 9. Germline V gene sequence: CDR1 SNHLY, CDR2 FYNNEI. Written as DNA, the CDR3 is TGTGCCAGCAGATTTTCCGGGACTAGCGGTGCCTACGAGCAGTACTTC. Amino acids: CASRFSGTSGAYEQYF.

This clone was observed a single time. This sequence joins TRBV10-3 and TRBJ2-3; D possibly uses TRBD1 or TRBD2 (5 bases each). Trimming stripped 2 bases from V and 0 bases from J, with 12 bases between. The CDR3 has 16 amino acids. Germline V CDR1 and CDR2: ENHRY, SYGVKD. DNA of the CDR3: TGTGCCATCAGTGAGGGTGCAGGGAGAAGCACAGATACGCAGTATTTT. Its protein is CAISEGAGRSTDTQYF.

The rearrangement uses TRBV29-1 and TRBJ1-2; the match to TRBD1 covers 9 bases. The J segment lost 6 bases and the V segment lost 6 bases, leaving 5 bases of the junction unmatched. The germline gives CDR1 SQVTM, CDR2 ANQGSEA. The CDR3 length is 12 residues. In DNA, the CDR3 is TGCAGCGTGGGGACAGGGTATGATGGCTACACCTTC. Translation: CSVGTGYDGYTF. The variable domain in full, with the rest retrieved from reference TRBV29-1 and TRBJ1-2, is SAVISQKPSRDICQRGTSLTIQCQVDSQVTMMFWYRQQPGQSLTLIATANQGSEATYESGFVIDKFPISRPNLTFSTLTVSNMSPEDSSIYLCSVGTGYDGYTFGSGTRLTVV.

The J gene is TRBJ2-7, the V gene TRBV29-1; 11 positions match TRBD2. The CDR3 is made up of 14 amino acids. Trimming cost V 5 bases and J 3 bases; bases outside gene matches: 6. Germline V CDR1 and CDR2: SQVTM, ANQGSEA. As DNA, the CDR3 is TGCAGCGTTTTCATAGCGGGAGGGAACTACGAGCAGTACTTC. Residues: CSVFIAGGNYEQYF.

The CDR3 is CSVENPTDTQYF. The CDR3 DNA follows: TGCAGCGTTGAAAATCCCACAGATACGCAGTATTTT. V is TRBV29-1 and J is TRBJ2-3; D is uncertain. The CDR3 has 12 amino acids. The germline V and J ends were trimmed by 2 bases and 2 bases, with 5 bases remaining between them. Germline lookup yields CDR1 SQVTM and CDR2 ANQGSEA.

V usage is TRBV21-1 and J usage is TRBJ1-2. TRBV21-1 is recorded as a pseudogene. This CDR3 spans 16 amino acids. CDR3 sequence: CASSKRTGGRKYGYTF. Written as DNA, the CDR3 is TGTGCCAGCAGCAAACGAACGGGGGGTCGGAAGTATGGCTACACCTTC.

Comments on this clone: The junction shows a germline mismatch at one end, possibly a read error. The chain couples TRBV10-2 to TRBJ2-6, with D uncertain. The germline CDR1 and CDR2 sequences are WSHSY and SAAADI. The CDR3 totals 16 residues. The CDR3 DNA reads as TGCGCCAGCAGTGTCACAGCCCCCTCTCGGGCCAACGTCCTGACTTTC. Translated: CASSVTAPSRANVLTF.

V gene TRBV19 combines with J gene TRBJ1-5, with D possibly TRBD1 on 6 matching bases. The V end lost 5 bases, the J end lost 9 bases, and 14 bases lay between the germline ends. The CDR3 sequence is 13 residues long. Germline CDR1 reads LNHDA; CDR2 reads SQIVND (reference sequence). The CDR3 is CASSPGTGAPQHF. The CDR3 DNA sequence: TGTGCCAGTAGTCCCGGGACGGGGGCGCCCCAGCATTTT. Supplemented by reference TRBV19 and TRBJ1-5, the full variable domain reads DGGITQSPKYLFRKEGQNVTLSCEQNLNHDAMYWYRQDPGQGLRLIYYSQIVNDFQKGDIAEGYSVSREKKESFPLTVTSAQKNPTAFYLCASSPGTGAPQHFGDGTRLSIL.

The chain couples TRBV5-1 to TRBJ2-1, with 12 nucleotides matching TRBD1. The CDR3 is 16 residues long. Germline loops: CDR1 SGHRS, CDR2 YFSETQ. V was pared by 4 bases and J by 8 bases, with 10 bases of the junction left unmatched. As DNA, the CDR3 is TGCGCCAGCAGCCGAGACCGGGACAGGGGGCGTTATGAGCAGTTCTTC. As protein: CASSRDRDRGRYEQFF.